Sequencing of this TCR beta chain was carried out in a study of blood T cell repertoires in COVID-19 (dated by TCRdb to 2020 to 2022). Regarding the research as a whole: The collaborator samples originated in the United States, Italy and Spain and spanned the acute and convalescent phases of COVID-19. The prospective study material was composed of cDNA or gDNA derived from T cells, B-cell-depleted T cells, or PBMCs. Deeply sampled blood TCRbeta repertoires from subjects exposed to, actively infected with, or recovered from COVID-19 were included in the dataset. The repertoires were released in a freely available public database meant as a resource for research on the immune response to SARS-CoV-2. The samples were drawn from the first 160 participants of the ongoing ImmuneRACE study and from under 1,500 subjects provided by 6 global collaborators. Sample metadata almost always included a de-identified subject ID, COVID-19 status, age in years and sex. HLA class I and class II types, where available, came from metadata supplied by the sample provider rather than from assay-based typing.

The CDR3 goes from the cysteine to the phenylalanine over 16 residues. Only CDR3 DNA remains: 48 bases, in frame from the first base. Per the germline V gene, KGHSH is the CDR1 and LQKENI is the CDR2. The junction shows trimming of 6 bases on V and 7 bases on J, and the gene matches do not reach 12 bases of it. Whole blood was collected in K2EDTA tubes by collaborating institutions according to the institutions' own protocols. For TCRbeta analysis, collaborators shipped samples in one of three forms: frozen whole blood, isolated PBMCs, or DNA extracted from either of those sample types. The paper's findings and limits, for the study overall: Clinical and demographic metadata were provided uncurated, with the amount varying by source and participant.

The immunoSEQ Assay, a bias-controlled multiplex PCR, was used to amplify TCRbeta CDR3 regions from genomic DNA. From the authors' description of their analysis: Within the assay, amplification of reference gene primers was used to estimate how many nucleated cells each sample contained. To quantify the absolute abundance of each unique TCRbeta CDR3 rearrangement, sequence reads were collapsed and filtered. Productive Simpson clonality was computed per sample as the square root of Simpson's diversity index over productive rearrangements. The clones in this table, taken by TCRdb from immuneACCESS, are in-frame only. Not every clone is retained; where verified, under half of the shortfall comes from an unresolved V gene, and the cause of the rest is unknown. Clonal size and the V and J genes are those of that table, whereas D and trimming came from the DNA. The sample table lists 350,000 to 450,000 clones, approximately 88% of them with a count of one. Of the sample, approximately 1.2% is held by the ten largest clones.

This clone was counted a single time. What this receptor recognizes is not known. No per-base quality is available; no much larger clone lies one base away. The rearrangement combines TRBV18 with TRBJ1-6; TRBD1 agrees with 7 junctional bases. The TCR comes from a man aged 40-49 years with acute or convalescent COVID-19. Specimen: peripheral blood. The bases read TGTGCCAGCTCCCAATTTCCGGGACAGTCCAATTCACCCCTCCACTTT. Its product reads: CASSQFPGQSNSPLHF.